Following are 17 T cell receptor beta chains from one sample sequenced in a study of human T cells and chemical hapten exposure. Sample time point: pre-sensitization, week 0. Treatment defined: therapeutic diphenylcyclopropenone sensitization with weekly scalp DPC. From the RACE reads, TCRdb called clonotypes with MiXCR, one entry per CDR3 protein. This sample has 270,000 or so distinct CDR3 sequences, with just under 8% found just once. Specimen: whole blood, collected in connection with sensitization to the hapten diphenylcyclopropenone (DPC). These receptors were taken from a man aged 18 to 30 with alopecia areata. Some clones in this sample may be carry-over from other donors' samples.

Ten or more counts support this clonotype. The chain combines TRBV29-1 with TRBJ1-3; D is possibly TRBD1 (5 bases). Trimming left V 4 bases short and J 3 bases short, with 13 bases between. This CDR3 has 14 amino acids. Per the germline V gene, CDR1 is SQVTM and CDR2 is ANQGSEA. Written as DNA, the CDR3 is TGCAGCGTTGTCACTGGGGCCATTGGAAACACCATATATTTT. Translating it yields CSVVTGAIGNTIYF.

This clonotype has only a few counts. The V gene is TRBV5-1, the J gene TRBJ2-6; tentatively, D is TRBD1 (6 bases). The CDR3 covers 15 residues. Germline CDR1 is SGHRS and CDR2 is YFSETQ. The germline V and J ends were trimmed by 7 bases and 0 bases, with 11 bases remaining between them. The CDR3 spells CASGQNPSGANVLTF. The CDR3 DNA reads TGCGCCAGCGGACAGAACCCCTCTGGGGCCAACGTCCTGACTTTC.

In regard to this clonotype: Compared with germline, one end of the junction differs, possibly owing to a read error. The gene calls are TRBV28 and TRBJ2-7; 7 bases are a match to TRBD1. Germline V CDR1 and CDR2: MDHEN, SYDVKM. CDR3 size: 15 residues. The CDR3 nucleotides read TGTGCCTGCAGTTTACCGACAGGGTCCACCTACGAGCAGTACTTC. Translation gives CACSLPTGSTYEQYF.

V usage is TRBV7-9 and J usage is TRBJ2-5; 7 bases match TRBD1. The CDR3 contains 15 residues. Per germline, CDR1 SEHNR and CDR2 FQNEAQ (reference sequence). The trim removed 1 base at V and 4 bases at J, leaving 6 bases unmatched. In DNA form, the CDR3 reads TGTGCCAGCAGCTTAGGACAGGGATCGTCAGAGACCCAGTACTTC. It encodes CASSLGQGSSETQYF. The full variable domain, with the rest looked up from reference TRBV7-9 and TRBJ2-5, is DTGVSQNPRHKITKRGQNVTFRCDPISEHNRLYWYRQTLGQGPEFLTYFQNEAQLEKSRLLSDRFSAERPKGSFSTLEIQRTEQGDSAMYLCASSLGQGSSETQYFGPGTRLLVL.

This clonotype was recorded at least ten times. The genes are TRBV27 and TRBJ1-2, with D unclear. Germline-derived CDR1 and CDR2 are MNHEY and SMNVEV (reference sequence). The CDR3 is 15 amino acids. The V end was cut by 5 bases, the J end by 0 bases, with 13 bases between. CDR3 DNA: TGTGCCAGCAGTAGAGACCGGACCGCTAACTATGGCTACACCTTC. Translation gives CASSRDRTANYGYTF.

The sample holds a few counts of this clonotype. V and J are TRBV6-6 and TRBJ2-1, with 7 bases lining up with TRBD1. Trimming at V came to 6 bases and at J to 8 bases, leaving 7 bases not matched to a gene. The CDR3 extends over 13 amino acids. The germline gives CDR1 MNHNY, CDR2 SVGAGI (reference sequence). Written as DNA, the CDR3 is TGTGCCAGCAGGCAACAACAGGGGCATGAGCAGTTCTTC. Translation gives CASRQQQGHEQFF.

The chain has TRBV12-3 or TRBV12-4 and TRBJ1-1; no clear D. The CDR3 contains 15 residues. V lost 5 bases and J 3 bases, leaving 16 bases between the germline ends. This chain's CDR3 is CASSAYESLDTEAFF. CDR3 nucleotide sequence: TGTGCCAGCAGTGCCTATGAGAGTCTCGACACTGAAGCTTTCTTT.

The CDR3 spells CASSYDLRDQPQHF. CDR3 DNA sequence: TGTGCCAGCAGTTACGACCTCAGGGATCAGCCCCAGCATTTT. The chain recombines TRBV6-6 with TRBJ1-5; maybe TRBD1 (5 bases). CDR1 is MNHNY and CDR2 is SVGAGI in the germline V gene (reference sequence). Trimming stripped 2 bases from V and 5 bases from J, with 10 bases between. This CDR3 contains 14 residues.

The CDR3 nucleotides are TGTGCCACCGCGGGACAGGGAGATGAAAAACTGTTTTTT. This encodes CATAGQGDEKLFF. This sequence joins TRBV12-3 or TRBV12-4 and TRBJ1-4; 9 bases align to TRBD1. This CDR3 is 13 amino acids long. The junction had 6 bases not matched to a gene; V was cut back by 10 bases and J by 6 bases.

This clonotype showed up many times. The chain has TRBV6-1 and TRBJ1-4, with D uncertain. CDR3 size: 15 residues. Trimming took off 2 bases at V and 8 bases at J, with 15 bases between the two ends. Per the germline V gene, CDR1 is MNHNS and CDR2 is SASEGT. CDR3 sequence (DNA): TGTGCCAGCAGTGAAATGTGGGCAGAATGGGAAAAACTGTTTTTT. Amino acids: CASSEMWAEWEKLFF.

This clonotype was observed many times. The chain links TRBV5-1 to TRBJ1-4, with D possibly being TRBD1 (5 bases). The CDR3 has 16 amino acids. The germline V gene encodes CDR1 SGHRS and CDR2 YFSETQ. Trimming left V 4 bases short and J 5 bases short, with 18 bases between. This CDR3 is CASSLLGTGENEKLFF. DNA of the CDR3: TGCGCCAGCAGCCTTCTCGGGACCGGAGAAAATGAAAAACTGTTTTTT.

This clonotype was detected only a few times. V gene TRBV6-2 or TRBV6-3 combines with J gene TRBJ2-7; TRBD2 agrees at 7 bases. Germline CDR1 and CDR2: MNHEY and SVGEGT. The CDR3 sequence is 13 residues long. Germline trimming cut 5 bases from V and 2 bases from J; bases unmatched to any gene: 3. CDR3 in DNA: TGTGCCAGCAGTCAGACTAGCACCTACGAGCAGTACTTC. Translated: CASSQTSTYEQYF.

This clonotype was recorded a few times. The gene calls are TRBV11-2 and TRBJ2-4; possibly TRBD1 for D (6 bases). V was clipped by 1 base and J by 6 bases, with 13 bases between them. Germline V gene sequence: CDR1 SGHAT, CDR2 FQNNGV. CDR3 size: 15 residues. The CDR3 loop reads CASSLGAGVGNIQYF. The CDR3 DNA sequence: TGTGCCAGCAGCTTAGGAGCAGGGGTGGGAAACATTCAGTACTTC. Filled out from reference TRBV11-2 and TRBJ2-4, the complete variable domain reads EAGVAQSPRYKIIEKRQSVAFWCNPISGHATLYWYQQILGQGPKLLIQFQNNGVVDDSQLPKDRFSAERLKGVDSTLKIQPAKLEDSAVYLCASSLGAGVGNIQYFGAGTRLSVL.

This clonotype showed up just a few times. The chain carries TRBV5-1 and TRBJ2-4, with D uncertain. V was pared by 3 bases and J by 0 bases, with 7 bases between. In germline, CDR1 is SGHRS, CDR2 YFSETQ. The CDR3 loop spans 14 amino acids. The CDR3 DNA is TGCGCCAGCAGCTCAGAGTTAGCCAAAAACATTCAGTACTTC. Translating it yields CASSSELAKNIQYF.

This clonotype turned up a few times. The chain links TRBV5-5 to TRBJ1-4; D gene ambiguous. The CDR3 is made up of 15 amino acids. CDR1 is SGHKS, CDR2 YYEKEE, per germline (reference sequence). V dropped 2 bases and J dropped 0 bases, with 8 bases sitting between them. Here the CDR3 DNA reads TGTGCCAGCAGCTTTCGGGCGCCAACTAATGAAAAACTGTTTTTT. Translated, it gives CASSFRAPTNEKLFF.

The table lists this clonotype with many counts. The rearrangement links TRBV24-1 to TRBJ2-1; 12 bases map to TRBD1. With 7 bases clipped from V and 10 bases from J, the junction kept 7 bases outside the gene matches. The germline gives CDR1 KGHDR, CDR2 SFDVKD. The CDR3 has 14 residues. The CDR3: CATSEGQGAWEQFF. The CDR3 DNA reads TGTGCCACCAGCGAGGGACAGGGGGCGTGGGAGCAGTTCTTC.

This clonotype has more than one count but fewer than ten. This rearrangement joins TRBV7-8 to TRBJ1-1, with D uncertain. This CDR3 contains 12 residues. Germline V gene lookup returns CDR1 SGHVS and CDR2 FQNEAQ. Deletions cut 1 base from V and 11 bases from J, with 11 bases between. In DNA, the CDR3 is TGTGCCAGCAGCTTAGATGCGACCCGGGCTTTCTTT. Translation: CASSLDATRAFF.